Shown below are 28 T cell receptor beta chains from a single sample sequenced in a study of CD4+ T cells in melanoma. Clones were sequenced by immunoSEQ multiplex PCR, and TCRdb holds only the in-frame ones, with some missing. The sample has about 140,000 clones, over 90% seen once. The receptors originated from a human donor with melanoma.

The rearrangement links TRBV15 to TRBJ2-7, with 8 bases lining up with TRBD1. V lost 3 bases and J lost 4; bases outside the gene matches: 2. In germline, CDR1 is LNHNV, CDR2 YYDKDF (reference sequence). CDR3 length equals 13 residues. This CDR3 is CATSSNRGYEQYF. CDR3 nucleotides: TGTGCCACCAGCAGTAACAGGGGGTACGAGCAGTACTTC.

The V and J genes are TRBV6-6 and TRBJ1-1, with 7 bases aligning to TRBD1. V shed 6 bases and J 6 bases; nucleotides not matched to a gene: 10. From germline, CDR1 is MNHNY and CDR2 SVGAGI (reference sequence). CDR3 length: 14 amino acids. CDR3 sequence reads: CASSREGAEAEAFF. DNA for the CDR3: TGTGCCAGCAGCAGGGAGGGGGCGGAGGCTGAAGCTTTCTTT.

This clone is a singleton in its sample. DNA of the CDR3: TGTGCCAGTAGTATTCAGTGGGGCAATCAGCCCCAGCATTTT. Amino acid sequence: CASSIQWGNQPQHF. The chain uses TRBV19 and TRBJ1-5; D call uncertain. The CDR3 is 14 amino acids. V was cut by 3 bases and J by 2 bases, with 8 bases left in between. Germline CDR1 is LNHDA and CDR2 is SQIVND (reference sequence).

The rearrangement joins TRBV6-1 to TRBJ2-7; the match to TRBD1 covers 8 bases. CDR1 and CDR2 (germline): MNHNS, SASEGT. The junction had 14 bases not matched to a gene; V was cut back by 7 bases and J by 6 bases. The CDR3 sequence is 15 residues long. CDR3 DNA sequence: TGTGCCAGCATTCTCACCCCTGGACAGGGAGGCGAGCAGTACTTC. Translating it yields CASILTPGQGGEQYF.

As DNA, the CDR3 is TGTGCCAGCGGGGAGACTAGTCTTCGGTACAATGAGCAGTTCTTC. Protein product: CASGETSLRYNEQFF. The J gene is TRBJ2-1, the V gene TRBV5-6; TRBD2 might be the D (6 bases). This CDR3 is built from 15 residues. Deletions cut 7 bases from V and 4 bases from J, with 18 bases between. Germline CDR1 SGHDT, CDR2 YYEEEE.

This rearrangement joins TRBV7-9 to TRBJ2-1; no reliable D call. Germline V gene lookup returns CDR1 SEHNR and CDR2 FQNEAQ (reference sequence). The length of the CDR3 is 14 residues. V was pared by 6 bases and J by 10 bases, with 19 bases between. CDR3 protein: CASSLALFASEQFF. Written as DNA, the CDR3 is TGTGCCAGCAGTTTGGCCCTGTTCGCATCGGAGCAGTTCTTC. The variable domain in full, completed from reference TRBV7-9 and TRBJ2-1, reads DTGVSQNPRHKITKRGQNVTFRCDPISEHNRLYWYRQTLGQGPEFLTYFQNEAQLEKSRLLSDRFSAERPKGSFSTLEIQRTEQGDSAMYLCASSLALFASEQFFGPGTRLTVL.

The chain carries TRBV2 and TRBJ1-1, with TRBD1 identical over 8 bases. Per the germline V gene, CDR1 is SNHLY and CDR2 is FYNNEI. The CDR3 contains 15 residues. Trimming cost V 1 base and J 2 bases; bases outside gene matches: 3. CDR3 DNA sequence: TGTGCCAGCAGTGAAGATTCAGGGGGCAACACTGAAGCTTTCTTT. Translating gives CASSEDSGGNTEAFF.

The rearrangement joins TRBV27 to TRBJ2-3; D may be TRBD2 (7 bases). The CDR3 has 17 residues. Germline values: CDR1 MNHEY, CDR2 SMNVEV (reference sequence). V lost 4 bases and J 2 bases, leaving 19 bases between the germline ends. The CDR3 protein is CASSSYPPGGPTDTQYF. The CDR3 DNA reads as TGTGCCAGCAGTTCCTACCCCCCCGGGGGGCCCACAGATACGCAGTATTTT.

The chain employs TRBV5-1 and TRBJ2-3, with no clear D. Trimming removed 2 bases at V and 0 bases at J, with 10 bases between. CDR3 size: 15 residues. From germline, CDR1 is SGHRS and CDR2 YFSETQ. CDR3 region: CASSLGQVSTDTQYF. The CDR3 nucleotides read TGCGCCAGCAGCTTAGGCCAGGTTAGCACAGATACGCAGTATTTT.

CDR3 loop: CASSRQDRDYGYTF. The CDR3 DNA reads TGTGCCAGCAGCCGACAGGACAGAGACTATGGCTACACCTTC. The genes are TRBV11-2 and TRBJ1-2, with D possibly TRBD1 on 6 matching bases. The ends were cut back, 5 bases at V and 3 bases at J, with 13 bases in the middle. Germline V CDR1 and CDR2: SGHAT, FQNNGV. This CDR3 spans 14 amino acids.

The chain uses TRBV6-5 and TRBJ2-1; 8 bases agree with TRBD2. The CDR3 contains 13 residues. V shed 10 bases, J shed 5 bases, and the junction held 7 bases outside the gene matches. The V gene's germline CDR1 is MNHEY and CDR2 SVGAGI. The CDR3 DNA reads TGTGCCACGGGGGGGCCGTGGGACAATGAGCAGTTCTTC. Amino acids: CATGGPWDNEQFF.

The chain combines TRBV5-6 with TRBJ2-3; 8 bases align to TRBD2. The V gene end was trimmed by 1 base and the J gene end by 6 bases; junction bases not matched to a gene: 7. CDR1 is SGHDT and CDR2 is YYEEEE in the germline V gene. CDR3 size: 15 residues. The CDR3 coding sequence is TGTGCCAGCAGCTTGAGCGGGGGTTCGGGGGATACGCAGTATTTT. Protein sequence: CASSLSGGSGDTQYF. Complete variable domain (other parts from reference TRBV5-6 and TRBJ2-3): DAGVTQSPTHLIKTRGQQVTLRCSPKSGHDTVSWYQQALGQGPQFIFQYYEEEERQRGNFPDRFSGHQFPNYSSELNVNALLLGDSALYLCASSLSGGSGDTQYFGPGTRLTVL.

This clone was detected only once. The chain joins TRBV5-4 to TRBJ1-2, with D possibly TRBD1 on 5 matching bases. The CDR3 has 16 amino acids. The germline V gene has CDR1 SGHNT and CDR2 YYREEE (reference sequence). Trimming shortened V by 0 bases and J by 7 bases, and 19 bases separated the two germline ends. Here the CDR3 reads CASSLGYGQGNGGYTF. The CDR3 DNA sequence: TGTGCCAGCAGCTTGGGGTATGGGCAGGGTAACGGTGGCTACACCTTC.

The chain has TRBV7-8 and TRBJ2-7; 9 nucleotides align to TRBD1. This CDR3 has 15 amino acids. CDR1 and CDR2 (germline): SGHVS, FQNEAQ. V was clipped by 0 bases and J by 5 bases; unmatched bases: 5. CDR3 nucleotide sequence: TGTGCCAGCAGCTTAGCGCAGACAGGGGGACACGAGCAGTACTTC. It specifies CASSLAQTGGHEQYF.

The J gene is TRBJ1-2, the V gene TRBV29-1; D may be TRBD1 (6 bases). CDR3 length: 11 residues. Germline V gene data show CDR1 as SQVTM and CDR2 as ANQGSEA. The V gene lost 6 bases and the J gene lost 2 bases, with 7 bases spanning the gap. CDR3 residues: CSVDSNYGYTF. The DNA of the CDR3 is TGCAGCGTGGACAGCAACTATGGCTACACCTTC.

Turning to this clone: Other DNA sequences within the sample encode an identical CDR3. CDR3 DNA sequence: TGCGCCAGCAGCTTGGGGGGGGACTTAAACACTGAAGCTTTCTTT. Amino acid sequence: CASSLGGDLNTEAFF. This rearrangement joins TRBV5-1 to TRBJ1-1, with a possible D match to TRBD1 (5 bases). The CDR3 runs to 15 residues. Looked up from germline, CDR1 is SGHRS and CDR2 is YFSETQ. With 0 bases removed from V and 2 bases from J, the gap between germline ends came to 11 bases.

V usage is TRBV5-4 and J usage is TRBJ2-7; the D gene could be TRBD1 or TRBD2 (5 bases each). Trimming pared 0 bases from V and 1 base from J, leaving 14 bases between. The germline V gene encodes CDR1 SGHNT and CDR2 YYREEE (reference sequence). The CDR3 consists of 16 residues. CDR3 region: CASSLGGTGISYEQYF. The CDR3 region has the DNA TGTGCCAGCAGCTTGGGGGGGACGGGAATATCCTACGAGCAGTACTTC.

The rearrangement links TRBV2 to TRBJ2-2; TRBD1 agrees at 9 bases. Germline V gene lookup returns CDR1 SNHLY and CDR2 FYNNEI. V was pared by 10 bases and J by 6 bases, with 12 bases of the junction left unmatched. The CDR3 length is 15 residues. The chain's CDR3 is CATRWGTGTPGELFF. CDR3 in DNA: TGTGCCACCCGTTGGGGGACAGGGACTCCCGGGGAGCTGTTTTTT.

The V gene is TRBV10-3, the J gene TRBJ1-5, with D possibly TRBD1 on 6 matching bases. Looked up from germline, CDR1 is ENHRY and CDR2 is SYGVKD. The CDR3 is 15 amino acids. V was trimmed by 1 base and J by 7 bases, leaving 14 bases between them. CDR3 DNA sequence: TGTGCCATCAGTGAGTATGGGGGGCGCGACCAGCCCCAGCATTTT. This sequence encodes CAISEYGGRDQPQHF.

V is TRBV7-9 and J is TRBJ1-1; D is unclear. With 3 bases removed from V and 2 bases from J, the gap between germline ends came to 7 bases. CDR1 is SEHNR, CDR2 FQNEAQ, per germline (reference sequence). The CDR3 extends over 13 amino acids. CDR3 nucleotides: TGTGCCAGCAGCTTCGAGTTTAACACTGAAGCTTTCTTT. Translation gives CASSFEFNTEAFF.

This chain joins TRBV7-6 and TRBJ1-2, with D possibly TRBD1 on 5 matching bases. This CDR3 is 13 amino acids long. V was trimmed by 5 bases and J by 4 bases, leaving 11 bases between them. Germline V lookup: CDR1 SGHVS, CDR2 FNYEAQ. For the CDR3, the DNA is TGTGCCAGCAGCCCCCAGGGAAGCTATGGCTACACCTTC. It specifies CASSPQGSYGYTF. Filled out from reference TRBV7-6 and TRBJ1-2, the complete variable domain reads GAGVSQSPRYKVTKRGQDVALRCDPISGHVSLYWYRQALGQGPEFLTYFNYEAQQDKSGLPNDRFSAERPEGSISTLTIQRTEQRDSAMYRCASSPQGSYGYTFGSGTRLTVV.

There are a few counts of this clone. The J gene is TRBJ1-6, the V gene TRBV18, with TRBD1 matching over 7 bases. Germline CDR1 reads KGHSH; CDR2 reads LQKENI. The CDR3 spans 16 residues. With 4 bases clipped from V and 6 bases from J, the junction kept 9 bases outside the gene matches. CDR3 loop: CASSLARQGGNSPLHF. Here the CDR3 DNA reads TGTGCCAGCTCACTCGCGAGACAGGGTGGTAATTCACCCCTCCACTTT.

DNA of the CDR3: TGTGCCAGTAGCCCAGTAACAGGGGCTCCCGTCTATGGCTACACCTTC. It encodes CASSPVTGAPVYGYTF. The V gene is TRBV19, the J gene TRBJ1-2; TRBD1 aligns across 7 bases. The CDR3 sequence is 16 residues long. With V trimmed by 6 bases and J by 4 bases, 14 bases remained unmatched. Germline CDR1 LNHDA, CDR2 SQIVND (reference sequence).

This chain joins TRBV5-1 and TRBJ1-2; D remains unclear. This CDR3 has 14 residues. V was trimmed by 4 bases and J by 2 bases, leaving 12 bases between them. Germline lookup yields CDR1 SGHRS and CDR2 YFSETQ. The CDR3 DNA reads TGCGCCAGCAGCCCCGGCTCGGCGAACTATGGCTACACCTTC. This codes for CASSPGSANYGYTF.

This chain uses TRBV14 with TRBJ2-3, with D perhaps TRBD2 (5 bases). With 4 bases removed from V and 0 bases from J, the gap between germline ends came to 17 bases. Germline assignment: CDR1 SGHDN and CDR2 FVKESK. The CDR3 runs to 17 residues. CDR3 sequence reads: CASSRARRLASTDTQYF. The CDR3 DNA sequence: TGTGCCAGCAGCCGAGCTAGGCGGCTAGCTAGCACAGATACGCAGTATTTT.

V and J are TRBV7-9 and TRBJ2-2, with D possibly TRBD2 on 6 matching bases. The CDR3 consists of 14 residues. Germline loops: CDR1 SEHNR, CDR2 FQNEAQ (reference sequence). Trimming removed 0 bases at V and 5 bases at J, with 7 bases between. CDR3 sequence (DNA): TGTGCCAGCAGCTTAGCCGGGGGTACCGGGGAGCTGTTTTTT. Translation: CASSLAGGTGELFF.

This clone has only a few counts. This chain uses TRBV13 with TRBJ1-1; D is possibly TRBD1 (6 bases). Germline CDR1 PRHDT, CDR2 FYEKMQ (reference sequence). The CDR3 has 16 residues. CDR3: CASTLDGGAMNTEAFF. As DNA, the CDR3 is TGTGCTTCTACCTTAGACGGGGGGGCCATGAACACTGAAGCTTTCTTT.

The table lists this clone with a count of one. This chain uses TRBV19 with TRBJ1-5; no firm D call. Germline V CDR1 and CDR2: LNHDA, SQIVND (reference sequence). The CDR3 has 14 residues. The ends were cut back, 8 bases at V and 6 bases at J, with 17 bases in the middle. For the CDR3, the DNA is TGTGCCAGTTGGGTGGGTAAAATTTTTCAGCCCCAGCATTTT. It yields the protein CASWVGKIFQPQHF.